What follows describes a single T cell receptor beta chain. Trimming removed 1 base from V and 7 bases from J; junction bases left unmatched: 5. CDR3 length: 13 amino acids. Germline CDR1 reads SQVTM; CDR2 reads ANQGSEA. The data belong to a study of Graves' ophthalmopathy and Graves' hyperthyroidism. The authors amplified TCR beta CDR3 regions from RNA transcripts. The authors performed first-round RT-PCR with HTBI primers and then a second-round multiplex PCR. TCRdb re-analysed the multiplex PCR reads in MiXCR, keeping a single row per CDR3 protein. The sample carries hundreds of thousands of distinct CDR3 sequences, about two fifths recorded once. Moderate-to-severe activity, with CAS ≥3, NOSPECS ≥4 and duration under 3 months, characterized the donors with ophthalmopathy.

Material: peripheral blood. The V gene is TRBV29-1, the J gene TRBJ2-5, with 8 bases that match TRBD1. This clonotype was sampled from an adult man with Graves' ophthalmopathy. CDR3 loop: CSVEGQGALTQYF. The CDR3 nucleotides read TGCAGCGTTGAAGGTCAGGGGGCTTTGACCCAGTACTTC.